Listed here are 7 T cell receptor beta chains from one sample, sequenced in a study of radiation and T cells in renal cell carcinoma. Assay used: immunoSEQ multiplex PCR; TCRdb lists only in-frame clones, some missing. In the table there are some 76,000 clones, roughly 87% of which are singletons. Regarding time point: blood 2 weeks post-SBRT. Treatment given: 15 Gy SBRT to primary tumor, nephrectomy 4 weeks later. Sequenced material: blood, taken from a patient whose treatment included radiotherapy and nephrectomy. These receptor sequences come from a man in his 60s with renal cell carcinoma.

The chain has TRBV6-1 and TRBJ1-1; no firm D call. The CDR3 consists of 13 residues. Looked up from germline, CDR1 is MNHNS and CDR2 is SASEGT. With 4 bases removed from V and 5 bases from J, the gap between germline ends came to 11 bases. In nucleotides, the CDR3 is TGTGCCAGCAGTGTCGGGATCGGGACTGAAGCTTTCTTT. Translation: CASSVGIGTEAFF.

CDR3 sequence (DNA): TGTGCCAGCAGCTTAGTGGGGGACACCATATATTTT. Translating it yields CASSLVGDTIYF. J is TRBJ1-3 and V is TRBV7-9; TRBD1 might be the D (5 bases). Germline CDR1 and CDR2: SEHNR and FQNEAQ (reference sequence). The CDR3 is 12 amino acids. V was pared by 1 base and J by 8 bases, with 6 bases between.

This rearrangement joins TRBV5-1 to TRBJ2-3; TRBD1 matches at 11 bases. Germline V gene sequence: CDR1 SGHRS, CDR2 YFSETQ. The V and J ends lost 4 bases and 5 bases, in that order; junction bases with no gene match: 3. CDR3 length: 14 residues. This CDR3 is CASSKDRGQDTQYF. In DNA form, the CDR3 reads TGCGCCAGCAGCAAGGACAGGGGGCAAGATACGCAGTATTTT.

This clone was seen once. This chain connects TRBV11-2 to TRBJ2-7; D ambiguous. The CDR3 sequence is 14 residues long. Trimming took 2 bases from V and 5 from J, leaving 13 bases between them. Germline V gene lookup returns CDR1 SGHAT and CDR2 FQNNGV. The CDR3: CASSLTDVTNEQYF. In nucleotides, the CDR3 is TGTGCCAGCAGCTTAACGGACGTTACGAACGAGCAGTACTTC.

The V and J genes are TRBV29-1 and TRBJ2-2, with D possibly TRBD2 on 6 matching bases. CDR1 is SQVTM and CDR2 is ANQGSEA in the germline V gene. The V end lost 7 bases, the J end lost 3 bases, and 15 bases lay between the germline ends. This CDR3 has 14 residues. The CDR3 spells CSGRRDSYTGELFF. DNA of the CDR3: TGCAGCGGGCGGAGGGACTCCTACACCGGGGAGCTGTTTTTT.

The CDR3 DNA reads TGCGCCAGCAGTTATTACGACAGGGGGAACACTGAAGCTTTCTTT. Amino acids: CASSYYDRGNTEAFF. The V call is TRBV5-1, the J call TRBJ1-1; 8 nucleotides match TRBD1. J gave up 1 base and V 5 bases, and 7 bases lay outside the gene matches. Germline assignment: CDR1 SGHRS and CDR2 YFSETQ. CDR3 length: 15 residues.

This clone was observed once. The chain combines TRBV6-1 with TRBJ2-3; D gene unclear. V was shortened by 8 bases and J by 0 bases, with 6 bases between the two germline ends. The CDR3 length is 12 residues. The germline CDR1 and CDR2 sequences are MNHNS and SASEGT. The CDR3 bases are TGTGCCAGCGGTACTAGCACAGATACGCAGTATTTT. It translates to CASGTSTDTQYF.